These 3 T cell receptor beta chains were all obtained from the same sample, sequenced in a study of blood T cell repertoires in COVID-19. The method was immunoSEQ multiplex PCR; TCRdb's version includes in-frame clones alone and lacks a portion of them. The sample includes approximately 140,000 clones, almost 90% seen only once; the top ten take about 2.1%. Material for sequencing was peripheral blood. These receptors were collected from a human donor in a cohort sampled during active COVID-19.

The rearrangement links TRBV5-1 to TRBJ2-3; the D gene is possibly TRBD2 (6 bases). Germline assignment: CDR1 SGHRS and CDR2 YFSETQ. V was trimmed by 0 bases and J by 0 bases, leaving 11 bases between them. CDR3 length: 16 residues. CDR3 region: CASSLAGRSSTDTQYF. CDR3 DNA: TGCGCCAGCAGCTTGGCCGGGAGATCTAGCACAGATACGCAGTATTTT.

The table lists this clone with a count of one. The chain has TRBV5-4 and TRBJ2-3, with 9 positions matching TRBD2. Germline V gives CDR1 SGHNT, CDR2 YYREEE (reference sequence). The CDR3 totals 15 residues. V trimming: 4 bases; J trimming: 4 bases; junction bases outside the gene matches: 7. The CDR3 DNA reads as TGTGCCAGCAGCCTCGGGGGACTAGCAGCAGATACGCAGTATTTT. This gives the protein CASSLGGLAADTQYF.

The chain uses TRBV6-1 and TRBJ1-4, with D possibly TRBD1 on 6 matching bases. This CDR3 region has 15 residues. Germline loops: CDR1 MNHNS, CDR2 SASEGT. V gave up 3 bases and J gave up 4 bases, with 12 bases separating them. The CDR3 region has the DNA TGTGCCAGCAGTGAGGGATGGGGGCTTAATGAAAAACTGTTTTTT. This gives the protein CASSEGWGLNEKLFF.